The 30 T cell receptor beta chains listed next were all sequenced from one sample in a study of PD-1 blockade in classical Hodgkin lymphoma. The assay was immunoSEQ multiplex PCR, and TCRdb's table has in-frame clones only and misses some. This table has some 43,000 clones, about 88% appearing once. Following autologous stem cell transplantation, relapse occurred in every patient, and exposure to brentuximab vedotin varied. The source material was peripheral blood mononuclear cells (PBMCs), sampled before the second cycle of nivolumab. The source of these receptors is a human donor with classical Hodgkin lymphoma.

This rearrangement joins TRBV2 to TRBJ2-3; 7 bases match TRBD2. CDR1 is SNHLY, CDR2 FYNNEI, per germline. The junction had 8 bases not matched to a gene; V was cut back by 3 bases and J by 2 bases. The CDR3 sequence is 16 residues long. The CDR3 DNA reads TGTGCCAGCAGTGAGTTTCGGGGGACTAACACAGATACGCAGTATTTT. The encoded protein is CASSEFRGTNTDTQYF.

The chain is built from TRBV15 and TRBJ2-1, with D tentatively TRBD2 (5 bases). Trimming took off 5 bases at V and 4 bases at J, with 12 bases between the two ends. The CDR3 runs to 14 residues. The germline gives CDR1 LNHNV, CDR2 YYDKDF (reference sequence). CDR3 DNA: TGTGCCACCAGCGTCCCTAGCTTTTACAATGAGCAGTTCTTC. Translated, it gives CATSVPSFYNEQFF.

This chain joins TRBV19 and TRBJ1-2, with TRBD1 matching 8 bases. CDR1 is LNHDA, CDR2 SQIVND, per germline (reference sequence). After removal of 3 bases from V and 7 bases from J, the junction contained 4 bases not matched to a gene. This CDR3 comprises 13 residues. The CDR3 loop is CASSIAGGGGYTF. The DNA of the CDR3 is TGTGCCAGTAGTATTGCAGGGGGCGGTGGCTACACCTTC.

The CDR3 DNA reads TGTGCCAGTAGTATGGGGACAGGGGTTATTGAGACCCAGTACTTC. It translates to CASSMGTGVIETQYF. The chain joins TRBV19 to TRBJ2-5; 10 nucleotides align to TRBD1. Trimming at V came to 3 bases and at J to 5 bases, leaving 6 bases not matched to a gene. Germline lookup yields CDR1 LNHDA and CDR2 SQIVND (reference sequence). The CDR3 is 15 residues long.

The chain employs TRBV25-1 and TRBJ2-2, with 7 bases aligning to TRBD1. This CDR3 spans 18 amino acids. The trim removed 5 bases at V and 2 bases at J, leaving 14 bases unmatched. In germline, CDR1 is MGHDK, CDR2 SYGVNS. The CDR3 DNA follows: TGTGCCAGCAGTCTACCCTACAGTGACAGGGCTAACACCGGGGAGCTGTTTTTT. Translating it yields CASSLPYSDRANTGELFF.

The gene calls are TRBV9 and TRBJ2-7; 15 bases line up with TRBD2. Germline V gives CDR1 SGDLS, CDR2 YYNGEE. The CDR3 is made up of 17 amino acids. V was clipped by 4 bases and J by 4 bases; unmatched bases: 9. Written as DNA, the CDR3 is TGTGCCAGCAGCATCAACCCGGGACTAGCGGGGGGATACGAGCAGTACTTC. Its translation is CASSINPGLAGGYEQYF.

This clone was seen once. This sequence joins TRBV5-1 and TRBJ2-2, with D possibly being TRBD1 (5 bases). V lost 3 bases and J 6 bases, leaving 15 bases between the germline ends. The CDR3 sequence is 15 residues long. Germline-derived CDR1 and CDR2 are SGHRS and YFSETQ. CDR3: CASSSQGPISGELFF. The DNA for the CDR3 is TGCGCCAGCAGCTCTCAGGGTCCTATATCCGGGGAGCTGTTTTTT.

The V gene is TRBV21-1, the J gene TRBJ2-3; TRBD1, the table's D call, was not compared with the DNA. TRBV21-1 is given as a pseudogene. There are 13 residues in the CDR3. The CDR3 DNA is TGTGCCAGCAGCAACAGAACCACAGATACGCAGTATTTT. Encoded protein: CASSNRTTDTQYF.

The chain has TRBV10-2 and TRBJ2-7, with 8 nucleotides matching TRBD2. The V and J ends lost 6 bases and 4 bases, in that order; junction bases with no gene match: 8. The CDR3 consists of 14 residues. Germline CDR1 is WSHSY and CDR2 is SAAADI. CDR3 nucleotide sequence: TGCGCCAGCAGGCAAGCGGGAGAAGGATACGAGCAGTACTTC. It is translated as CASRQAGEGYEQYF.

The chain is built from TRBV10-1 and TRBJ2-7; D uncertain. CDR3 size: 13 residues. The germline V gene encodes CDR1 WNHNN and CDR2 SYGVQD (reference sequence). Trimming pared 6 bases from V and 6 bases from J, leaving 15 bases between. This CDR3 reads CASRGNFITEQYF. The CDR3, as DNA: TGCGCCAGCAGGGGAAATTTTATAACCGAGCAGTACTTC.

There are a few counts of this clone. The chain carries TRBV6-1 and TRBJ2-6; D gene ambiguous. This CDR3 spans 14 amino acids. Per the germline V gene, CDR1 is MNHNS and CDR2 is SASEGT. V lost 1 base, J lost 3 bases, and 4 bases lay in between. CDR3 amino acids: CASSEGLGANVLTF. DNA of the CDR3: TGTGCCAGCAGTGAAGGTCTTGGGGCCAACGTCCTGACTTTC.

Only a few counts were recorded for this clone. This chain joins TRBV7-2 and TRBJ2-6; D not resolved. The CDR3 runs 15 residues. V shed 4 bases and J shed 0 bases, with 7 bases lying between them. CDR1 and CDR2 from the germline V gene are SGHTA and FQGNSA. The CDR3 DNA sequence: TGTGCCAGCAGCTCGCCGGCCTCTGGGGCCAACGTCCTGACTTTC. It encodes CASSSPASGANVLTF.

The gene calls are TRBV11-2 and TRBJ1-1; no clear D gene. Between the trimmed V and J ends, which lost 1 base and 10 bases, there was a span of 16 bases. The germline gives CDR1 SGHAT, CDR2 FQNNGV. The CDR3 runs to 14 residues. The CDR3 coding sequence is TGTGCCAGCAGCTTAGTATCTGGGGAGCCCGGAGCTTTCTTT. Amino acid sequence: CASSLVSGEPGAFF.

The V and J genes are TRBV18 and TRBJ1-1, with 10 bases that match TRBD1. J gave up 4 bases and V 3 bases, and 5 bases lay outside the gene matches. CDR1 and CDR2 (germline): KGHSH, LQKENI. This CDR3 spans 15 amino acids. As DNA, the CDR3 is TGTGCCAGCTCACCCGACAGGGGGCAAGGCACTGAAGCTTTCTTT. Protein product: CASSPDRGQGTEAFF.

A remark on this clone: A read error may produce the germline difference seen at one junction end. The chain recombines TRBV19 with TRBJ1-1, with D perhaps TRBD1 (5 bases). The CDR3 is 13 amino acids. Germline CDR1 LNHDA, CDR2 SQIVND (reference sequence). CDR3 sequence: CAARRTTNTKAFF. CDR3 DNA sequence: TGTGCCGCCCGGAGGACAACGAACACTAAAGCTTTCTTT.

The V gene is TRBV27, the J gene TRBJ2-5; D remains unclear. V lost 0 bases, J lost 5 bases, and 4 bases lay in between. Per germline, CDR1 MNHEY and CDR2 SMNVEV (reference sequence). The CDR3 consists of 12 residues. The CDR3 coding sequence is TGTGCCAGCAGTTTATCGGGGGAGACCCAGTACTTC. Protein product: CASSLSGETQYF.

The CDR3 loop is CAIRDLGLAGVYTQYF. The DNA of the CDR3 is TGTGCCATCAGAGACCTGGGACTAGCGGGAGTTTATACGCAGTATTTT. The gene calls are TRBV10-3 and TRBJ2-3; TRBD2 agrees at 14 bases. The CDR3 is 16 amino acids. The germline gives CDR1 ENHRY, CDR2 SYGVKD. V lost 6 bases, J lost 7 bases, and 9 bases stayed unmatched.

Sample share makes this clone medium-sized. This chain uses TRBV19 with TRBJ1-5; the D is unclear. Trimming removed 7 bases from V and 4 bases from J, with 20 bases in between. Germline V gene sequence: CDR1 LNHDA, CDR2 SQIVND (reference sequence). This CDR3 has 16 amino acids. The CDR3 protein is CASKEGRLKKNQPQHF. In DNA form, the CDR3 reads TGTGCCAGTAAGGAGGGTCGGCTTAAGAAAAATCAGCCCCAGCATTTT.

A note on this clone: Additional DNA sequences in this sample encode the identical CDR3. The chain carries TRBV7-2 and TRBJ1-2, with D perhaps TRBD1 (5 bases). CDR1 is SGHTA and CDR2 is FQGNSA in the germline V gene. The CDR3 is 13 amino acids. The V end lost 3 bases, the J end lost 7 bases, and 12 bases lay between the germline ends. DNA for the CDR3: TGTGCCAGCAGCTTTGGGCAGGGTGGTGGCTACACCTTC. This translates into CASSFGQGGGYTF.

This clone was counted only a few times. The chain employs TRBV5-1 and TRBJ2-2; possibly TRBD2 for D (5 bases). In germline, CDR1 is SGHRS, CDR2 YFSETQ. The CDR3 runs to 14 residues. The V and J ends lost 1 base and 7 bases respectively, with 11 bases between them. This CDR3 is CASSLFGEGGELFF. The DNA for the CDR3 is TGCGCCAGCAGCTTGTTCGGGGAAGGCGGGGAGCTGTTTTTT.

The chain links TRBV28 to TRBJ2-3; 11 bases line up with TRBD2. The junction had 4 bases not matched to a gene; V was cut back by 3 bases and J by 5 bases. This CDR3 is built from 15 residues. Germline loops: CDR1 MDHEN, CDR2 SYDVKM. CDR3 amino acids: CASSLTSGELDTQYF. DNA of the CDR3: TGTGCCAGCAGTTTGACTAGCGGGGAGTTAGATACGCAGTATTTT.

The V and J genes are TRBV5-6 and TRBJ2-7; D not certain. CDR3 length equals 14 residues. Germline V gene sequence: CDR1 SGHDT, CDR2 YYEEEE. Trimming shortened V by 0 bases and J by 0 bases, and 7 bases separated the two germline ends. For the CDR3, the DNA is TGTGCCAGCAGCTTGGTGGGCAGCTCCTACGAGCAGTACTTC. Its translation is CASSLVGSSYEQYF.

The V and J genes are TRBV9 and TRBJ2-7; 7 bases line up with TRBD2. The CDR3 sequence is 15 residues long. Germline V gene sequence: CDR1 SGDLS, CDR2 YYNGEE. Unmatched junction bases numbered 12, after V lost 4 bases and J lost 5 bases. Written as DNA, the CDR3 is TGTGCCAGCAGCCCCTCCGGACTAGAAATCCACGAGCAGTACTTC. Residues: CASSPSGLEIHEQYF.

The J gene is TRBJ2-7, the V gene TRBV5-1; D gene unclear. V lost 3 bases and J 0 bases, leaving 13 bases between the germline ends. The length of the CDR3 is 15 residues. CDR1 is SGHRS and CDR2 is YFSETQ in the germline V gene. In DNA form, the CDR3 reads TGCGCCAGCAGCTCCCAGACTGGGTACTCCTACGAGCAGTACTTC. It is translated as CASSSQTGYSYEQYF.

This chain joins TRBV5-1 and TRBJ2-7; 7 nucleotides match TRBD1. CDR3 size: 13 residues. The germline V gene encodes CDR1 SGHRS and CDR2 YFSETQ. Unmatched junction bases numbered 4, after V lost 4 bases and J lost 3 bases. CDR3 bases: TGCGCCAGCAGCCCCGGGGACAGCTACGAGCAGTACTTC. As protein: CASSPGDSYEQYF.

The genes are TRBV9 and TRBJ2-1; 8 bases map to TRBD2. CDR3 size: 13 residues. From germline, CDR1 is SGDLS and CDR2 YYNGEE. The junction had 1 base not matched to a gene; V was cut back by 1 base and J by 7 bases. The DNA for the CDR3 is TGTGCCAGCAGCGTAAGCGGGAGAAATGAGCAGTTCTTC. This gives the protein CASSVSGRNEQFF.

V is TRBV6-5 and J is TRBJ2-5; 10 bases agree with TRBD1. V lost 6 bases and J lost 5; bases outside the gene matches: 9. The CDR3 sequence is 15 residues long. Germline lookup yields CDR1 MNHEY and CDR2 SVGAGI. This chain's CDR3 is CASSHSTGGSETQYF. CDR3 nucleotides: TGTGCCAGCAGCCACTCGACAGGGGGCTCGGAGACCCAGTACTTC.

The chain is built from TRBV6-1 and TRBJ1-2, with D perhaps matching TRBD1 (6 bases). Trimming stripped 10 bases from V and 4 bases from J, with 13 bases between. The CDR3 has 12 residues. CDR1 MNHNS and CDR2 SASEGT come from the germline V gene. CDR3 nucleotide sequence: TGTGCCAACCAAGGGGGGGGCTATGGCTACACCTTC. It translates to CANQGGGYGYTF.

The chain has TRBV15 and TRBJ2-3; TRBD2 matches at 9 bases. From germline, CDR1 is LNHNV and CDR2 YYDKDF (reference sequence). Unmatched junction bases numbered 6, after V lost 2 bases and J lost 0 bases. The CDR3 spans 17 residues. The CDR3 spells CATSRPRLAVSTDTQYF. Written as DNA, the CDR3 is TGTGCCACCAGCAGACCCCGACTAGCGGTTAGCACAGATACGCAGTATTTT.

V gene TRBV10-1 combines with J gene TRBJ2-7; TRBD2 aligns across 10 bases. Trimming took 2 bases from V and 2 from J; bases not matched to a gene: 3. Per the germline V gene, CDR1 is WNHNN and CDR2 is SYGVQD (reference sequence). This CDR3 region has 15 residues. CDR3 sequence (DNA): TGCGCCAGCAGTGAGGGAACTAGCGGGACCTACGAGCAGTACTTC. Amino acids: CASSEGTSGTYEQYF.